This is a list of T cell receptor beta chains from one sample in a study of control samples from healthy donors and cancer patients. Repertoires were generated with immunoSEQ multiplex PCR, while TCRdb's copy carries only in-frame clones and drops some. The sample lists 130,000 to 150,000 clones, roughly 92% occurring once. The specimen sequenced was blood. These receptors were collected from a man under 40 in good health. CDR3s include the opening cysteine and the closing phenylalanine or tryptophan. A D gene is named only where the DNA matches it firmly. Clone size is stated in some rows and not others, as once, few, many or a class when expanded.

j_call clone_size d_call v_call cdr3_aa cdr3_nt
TRBJ2-7 NA NA TRBV5-3 CARSVPRNWRAYEQYF TGTGCCAGGTCAGTTCCGCGCAACTGGCGGGCCTACGAGCAGTACTTC
TRBJ1-3 few NA TRBV3-1/TRBV3-2 CASSQGSGGLSSGNTIYF TGTGCCAGCAGCCAAGGATCGGGGGGCTTGAGCTCTGGAAACACCATATATTTT
TRBJ2-1 NA TRBD2 TRBV29-1 CSVETSGSKGVEQFF TGCAGCGTTGAAACTAGCGGGAGTAAAGGGGTTGAGCAGTTCTTC
TRBJ1-2 NA NA TRBV30 CAWSPPTVLANYGYTF TGTGCCTGGAGTCCGCCGACAGTCCTAGCTAACTATGGCTACACCTTC
TRBJ2-5 NA NA TRBV7-9 CASSLHNLGSWETQYF TGTGCCAGCAGCCTACACAACCTAGGGAGTTGGGAGACCCAGTACTTC
TRBJ2-7 NA NA TRBV20-1 CSASGQNMQQYF TGCAGTGCTAGTGGCCAGAACATGCAGCAGTACTTC
TRBJ2-7 once NA TRBV4-2 CASSQDYGEDYEQYF TGTGCCAGCAGCCAAGATTACGGAGAGGACTACGAGCAGTACTTC
TRBJ1-1 NA NA TRBV5-6 CASSWTANTEAFF TGTGCCAGCAGCTGGACAGCGAACACTGAAGCTTTCTTT
TRBJ2-7 NA TRBD1 TRBV7-2 CASSLYGQGVHYEQYF TGTGCCAGCAGCTTATACGGACAGGGAGTTCACTACGAGCAGTACTTC
TRBJ2-7 NA NA TRBV2 CASTPSPTGSEQYF TGTGCCAGCACCCCCTCCCCTACCGGGTCCGAGCAGTACTTC
TRBJ1-5 NA TRBD1 TRBV27 CASSSLDRVNQPQHF TGTGCCAGCAGTTCCCTGGACAGGGTCAATCAGCCCCAGCATTTT
TRBJ1-2 NA NA TRBV4-1 CASSQYASDYGYTF TGCGCCAGCAGCCAGTATGCGTCTGACTATGGCTACACCTTC
TRBJ2-7 NA NA TRBV11-1 CASRGDDSASDEQYF TGTGCCAGCAGAGGAGATGACTCAGCGTCCGACGAGCAGTACTTC
TRBJ1-4 NA NA TRBV6-2/TRBV6-3 CASSLPNEKLFF TGTGCCAGCAGTCTCCCAAACGAAAAACTGTTTTTT
TRBJ1-1 NA TRBD1 TRBV19 CASSLQGWTEAFF TGTGCCAGTAGCCTACAGGGGTGGACTGAAGCTTTCTTT
TRBJ2-7 NA NA TRBV24-1 CATSDLGTEQYF TGTGCCACCAGTGATTTAGGAACCGAGCAGTACTTC
TRBJ2-1 few TRBD2 TRBV5-1 CASRGGPRELYNEQFF TGCGCCAGCAGGGGAGGGCCGCGGGAGCTCTACAATGAGCAGTTCTTC
TRBJ2-7 NA NA TRBV11-2 CASSLGGLRDEQYF TGTGCCAGCAGCTTAGGGGGGTTAAGGGACGAGCAGTACTTC
TRBJ2-7 NA TRBD1 TRBV28 CASSLTGTGSEQYF TGTGCCAGCAGTTTAACCGGGACAGGGTCCGAGCAGTACTTC
TRBJ1-2 NA TRBD1 TRBV5-1 CASSLARQGGTGYTF TGCGCCAGCAGCTTGGCCAGACAGGGGGGCACTGGCTACACCTTC
TRBJ1-5 NA TRBD1 TRBV24-1 CATSDVRGPANQPQHF TGTGCCACCAGTGATGTGAGGGGGCCAGCGAATCAGCCCCAGCATTTT
TRBJ1-1 NA NA TRBV7-8 CASSSTGMNTEAFF TGTGCCAGCAGCTCGACCGGGATGAACACTGAAGCTTTCTTT
TRBJ1-3 NA NA TRBV5-1 CASGLSGNTIYF TGCGCCAGCGGTCTATCTGGAAACACCATATATTTT
TRBJ1-6 NA NA TRBV6-2/TRBV6-3 CASSYGPGGNSPLHF TGTGCCAGCAGTTATGGACCCGGCGGTAATTCACCCCTCCACTTT
TRBJ1-1 NA NA TRBV5-1 CASSSLDINTEAFF TGCGCCAGCAGCTCGTTGGACATAAACACTGAAGCTTTCTTT
TRBJ1-5 once NA TRBV7-8 CASSLGRGQINQPQHF TGTGCCAGCAGCTTAGGGCGGGGGCAGATCAATCAGCCCCAGCATTTT
TRBJ1-2 NA NA TRBV6-2/TRBV6-3 CASSLNRVRGDGYTF TGTGCCAGCAGCCTAAACAGGGTTCGAGGCGATGGCTACACCTTC
TRBJ2-1 NA TRBD2 TRBV28 CASSFSALTSGRYEQFF TGTGCCAGCAGTTTCTCAGCTCTGACTAGCGGGAGATATGAGCAGTTCTTC
TRBJ2-3 NA TRBD1 TRBV7-8 CASSLLGQGRDTQYF TGTGCCAGCAGCTTGCTGGGACAGGGGAGAGATACGCAGTATTTT
TRBJ1-1 NA NA TRBV14 CASSQHLTAGTEAFF TGTGCCAGCAGCCAACATCTAACGGCGGGCACTGAAGCTTTCTTT
TRBJ2-6 NA NA TRBV14 CASSHLPLPVYFSSGANVLTF TGTGCCAGCAGCCATCTCCCCCTGCCGGTTTACTTTTCCTCTGGGGCCAACGTCCTGACTTTC
TRBJ1-6 NA NA TRBV9 CASSSGDRGSPLHF TGTGCCAGCAGCTCAGGAGATAGGGGGTCACCCCTCCACTTT
TRBJ2-7 NA NA TRBV18 CASSPPAGREHEQYF TGTGCCAGCTCACCACCTGCGGGACGTGAACACGAGCAGTACTTC
TRBJ2-1 NA TRBD2 TRBV28 CASSIRTSGISYNEQFF TGTGCCAGCAGTATCCGGACTAGCGGGATCTCCTACAATGAGCAGTTCTTC
TRBJ2-4 NA NA TRBV5-1 CASSLAGRDRVAKNIQYF TGCGCCAGCAGCTTGGCCGGGAGGGACAGGGTTGCCAAAAACATTCAGTACTTC
TRBJ1-2 NA NA TRBV6-6 CASSYSTPFFDGYTF TGTGCCAGCAGTTACTCGACCCCATTCTTCGATGGCTACACCTTC
TRBJ1-3 NA NA TRBV25-1 CASSPVGSGNTIYF TGTGCCAGCAGTCCAGTGGGATCCGGAAACACCATATATTTT
TRBJ2-1 NA TRBD1 TRBV4-2 CASSQTTAGTGGFNEQFF TGTGCCAGCAGCCAAACTACCGCCGGGACAGGGGGCTTCAATGAGCAGTTCTTC
TRBJ1-5 NA NA TRBV5-6 CASSLGGAHQPQHF TGTGCCAGCAGCTTGGGGGGCGCCCATCAGCCCCAGCATTTT